The following is a T cell receptor (beta chain) sequence with its context. Ten or more counts support this clonotype. What antigen it recognizes has not been identified. No base quality values were provided; no much bigger clone lies one nucleotide off. Sample treatment or condition, as interpreted from the label and publication: in vitro stimulation with specific CMV peptide epitopes to enrich CMV-specific T cells. The sequencer listed for this sample is Illumina HiSeq 1500. Through fastp at Q25 and MiXCR, TCRdb rebuilt clones from the public reads, retaining in-frame beta chains. Here each entry gathers all rows of one CDR3 protein and keeps the most common genes and DNA. This sample holds about 920,000 distinct CDR3 sequences; around 30% were observed only once. In total, the top ten clones hold over 12% of the sample. These data belong to a study of T cell repertoires in cytomegalovirus infection (dated by TCRdb to the late 2010s). A note on the overall study: Recently identified HLA-C-restricted CMV epitopes, whose presentation resists viral immunomodulation, were targeted by peptide stimulations together with well-studied HLA-B-restricted epitopes. Donor HLA type was relevant to the analysis, because carriage of CMV infection together with the matching HLA type was indicated by public TCR beta signatures.

Study-wide conclusions, independent of this receptor: The ex vivo response was dominated by HLA-C-restricted CMV-specific TCR beta clonotypes, which also provided the single most frequent clonotype in two of eight donors. Cumulative frequency of public TCR beta family members discriminated carriers of CMV infection plus the relevant HLA type in this cohort and an independent approximately 360-donor cohort.

The sequenced sample was cultured CD8+ T cells from PBMCs, obtained from culture after CMV antigen stimulation. The sequence was collected from a human donor in good health (CMV status not recorded). Some clones in this sample may be carry-over from other donors' samples.

The nucleotide sequence is TGTGCCAGCAGTTTCGGGACAGGGGTCAATGAGCAGTTCTTC. Its translation reads: CASSFGTGVNEQFF. The chain employs TRBV12-3 or TRBV12-4 and TRBJ2-1; TRBD1 lines up with 10 middle nucleotides. CDR3 length: 14 amino acids, cysteine to phenylalanine. This entry keeps only the CDR3 DNA: 42 bases, framed from base 1. Ends trimmed: V by 3 bases, J by 6 bases; bases unmatched to a gene: 2.